These 25 T cell receptor beta chains originate from one sample sequenced in a study of control samples from healthy donors and cancer patients. Assay used: immunoSEQ multiplex PCR; TCRdb lists only in-frame clones, some missing. The sample holds over 45,000 clones; roughly 90% are singletons and the top ten take 1.6%. The material sequenced was PBMCs. Every receptor here comes from a man between 35 and 55 years old with colorectal cancer.

The CDR3 DNA reads as TGTGCCAGCAGGGCCGGGGGAGAGGAAAAACTGTTTTTT. Translation: CASRAGGEEKLFF. The chain links TRBV6-5 to TRBJ1-4, with D possibly matching TRBD1 (5 bases). Trimming left V 6 bases short and J 8 bases short, with 13 bases between. The CDR3 runs 13 residues. Germline V gives CDR1 MNHEY, CDR2 SVGAGI.

This chain links TRBV5-6 with TRBJ2-1, with TRBD1 matching 8 bases. The germline CDR1 and CDR2 sequences are SGHDT and YYEEEE. Trimming removed 0 bases from V and 10 bases from J; junction bases left unmatched: 15. The CDR3 extends over 17 amino acids. In nucleotides, the CDR3 is TGTGCCAGCAGCTTGGCAGGGGGCGGGTTTCTCCGGAAAGAGCAGTTCTTC. This translates into CASSLAGGGFLRKEQFF.

This clone showed up just once. The chain couples TRBV7-2 to TRBJ2-5; D remains unclear. CDR1 SGHTA and CDR2 FQGNSA come from the germline V gene. Trimming took off 4 bases at V and 0 bases at J, with 6 bases between the two ends. This CDR3 has 13 amino acids. The CDR3 region is CASSSTYQETQYF. As DNA, the CDR3 is TGTGCCAGCAGCTCCACGTACCAAGAGACCCAGTACTTC.

This chain links TRBV4-3 with TRBJ2-7, with D tentatively TRBD1 (6 bases). Per germline, CDR1 LGHNA and CDR2 YSLEER. Trimming shortened V by 0 bases and J by 2 bases, and 11 bases separated the two germline ends. This CDR3 region has 15 residues. CDR3 nucleotide sequence: TGCGCCAGCAGCCAAGAAGAGGGGACACCCTACGAGCAGTACTTC. Protein: CASSQEEGTPYEQYF.

This chain uses TRBV3-1 (or the pseudogene TRBV3-2) with TRBJ2-7; D possibly matches TRBD1 or TRBD2 (6 bases each). V lost 4 bases, J lost 2 bases, and 9 bases lay in between. Germline V gene sequence: CDR1 LGHDT, CDR2 YNNKEL (reference sequence). The CDR3 runs 13 residues. The CDR3 DNA reads TGTGCCAGCAGCCGGGGGGCCACCTACGAGCAGTACTTC. Protein product: CASSRGATYEQYF.

The V call is TRBV19, the J call TRBJ2-7; D may be TRBD1 (5 bases). Germline CDR1 and CDR2: LNHDA and SQIVND (reference sequence). V was pared by 7 bases and J by 2 bases, with 15 bases between. This CDR3 contains 14 residues. This CDR3 reads CASNTGSPPYEQYF. The CDR3 DNA reads TGTGCCAGTAACACAGGATCTCCCCCCTACGAGCAGTACTTC.

The chain has TRBV12-3 or TRBV12-4 and TRBJ2-7; 9 nucleotides align to TRBD1. Germline trimming cut 1 base from V and 5 bases from J; bases unmatched to any gene: 0. The CDR3 is 13 amino acids. CDR3 sequence reads: CASSLGQGDEQYF. The CDR3 DNA is TGTGCCAGCAGTTTAGGACAGGGGGACGAGCAGTACTTC.

J is TRBJ2-5 and V is TRBV27; maybe TRBD1 (6 bases). CDR3 length: 15 residues. Trimming left V 5 bases short and J 4 bases short, with 17 bases between. Per the germline V gene, CDR1 is MNHEY and CDR2 is SMNVEV (reference sequence). CDR3 DNA sequence: TGTGCCAGCAGTCCGATGATAGGGGGAAGAGAGACCCAGTACTTC. Protein: CASSPMIGGRETQYF.

The V call is TRBV7-9, the J call TRBJ2-2; TRBD2 is a possible D gene (6 bases). V was trimmed by 2 bases and J by 4 bases, leaving 11 bases between them. In germline, CDR1 is SEHNR, CDR2 FQNEAQ (reference sequence). The CDR3 has 15 amino acids. The CDR3: CASSLLVAATGELFF. In DNA, the CDR3 is TGTGCCAGCAGCTTATTGGTAGCGGCCACCGGGGAGCTGTTTTTT. Full variable domain (remainder filled in from reference TRBV7-9 and TRBJ2-2): DTGVSQNPRHKITKRGQNVTFRCDPISEHNRLYWYRQTLGQGPEFLTYFQNEAQLEKSRLLSDRFSAERPKGSFSTLEIQRTEQGDSAMYLCASSLLVAATGELFFGEGSRLTVL.

J is TRBJ1-6 and V is TRBV5-4; possible D gene TRBD1, 5 bases. The CDR3 consists of 15 residues. V dropped 6 bases and J dropped 7 bases, with 17 bases sitting between them. In germline, CDR1 is SGHNT, CDR2 YYREEE (reference sequence). CDR3 sequence: CASTQSGRLNSPLHF. In nucleotides, the CDR3 is TGTGCCAGCACCCAATCGGGACGGCTAAATTCACCCCTCCACTTT.

The chain is built from TRBV24-1 and TRBJ2-1; 9 positions match TRBD1. The CDR3 runs 16 residues. J lost 10 bases, V lost 3 bases, and 12 bases had no gene match. CDR1 is KGHDR and CDR2 is SFDVKD in the germline V gene. The CDR3 bases are TGTGCCACCAGTGATCCTCTTCCGGGGACAGGGAACGAGCAGTTCTTC. Protein sequence: CATSDPLPGTGNEQFF.

The rearrangement links TRBV19 to TRBJ1-5; 8 bases fit TRBD1. CDR1 and CDR2 from the germline V gene are LNHDA and SQIVND (reference sequence). There are 15 residues in the CDR3. The V and J ends lost 4 bases and 6 bases, in that order; junction bases with no gene match: 8. The CDR3 loop reads CASSTQGATSQPQHF. The CDR3 DNA reads TGTGCCAGTAGTACTCAGGGGGCAACATCTCAGCCCCAGCATTTT. The variable domain in full, with the rest retrieved from reference TRBV19 and TRBJ1-5, is DGGITQSPKYLFRKEGQNVTLSCEQNLNHDAMYWYRQDPGQGLRLIYYSQIVNDFQKGDIAEGYSVSREKKESFPLTVTSAQKNPTAFYLCASSTQGATSQPQHFGDGTRLSIL.

The V call is TRBV19, the J call TRBJ2-2; D call uncertain. Germline V gene sequence: CDR1 LNHDA, CDR2 SQIVND (reference sequence). CDR3 length: 14 residues. The ends were cut back, 3 bases at V and 6 bases at J, with 11 bases in the middle. The DNA for the CDR3 is TGTGCCAGTAGTATTGGAGTTGGGCCCGGGGAGCTGTTTTTT. Protein: CASSIGVGPGELFF.

The CDR3 loop reads CASSLDGLRGTEAFF. The CDR3 DNA reads TGCGCCAGCAGCTTGGATGGACTCCGGGGCACTGAAGCTTTCTTT. The chain is built from TRBV5-1 and TRBJ1-1; D is uncertain. The CDR3 spans 15 residues. Germline CDR1 and CDR2: SGHRS and YFSETQ. The V gene lost 0 bases and the J gene lost 4 bases, with 13 bases spanning the gap.

This chain joins TRBV10-3 and TRBJ1-5; D remains unclear. V was cut by 0 bases and J by 2 bases, with 5 bases left in between. The germline V gene encodes CDR1 ENHRY and CDR2 SYGVKD. This CDR3 has 14 amino acids. CDR3: CAISESGGNQPQHF. In DNA form, the CDR3 reads TGTGCCATCAGTGAGTCGGGAGGCAATCAGCCCCAGCATTTT.

The chain links TRBV11-2 to TRBJ1-3; D perhaps matches TRBD1 (5 bases). Per the germline V gene, CDR1 is SGHAT and CDR2 is FQNNGV. V was clipped by 1 base and J by 0 bases, with 10 bases between them. There are 16 residues in the CDR3. CDR3 DNA sequence: TGTGCCAGCAGCTTAGGGAAGACAGTCTCTGGAAACACCATATATTTT. Its translation: CASSLGKTVSGNTIYF.

This chain links TRBV18 with TRBJ1-4; D may be TRBD1 (5 bases). CDR3 length equals 14 residues. CDR1 is KGHSH, CDR2 LQKENI, per germline. Trimming stripped 5 bases from V and 2 bases from J, with 9 bases between. CDR3 DNA: TGTGCCAGCTCAATACGGGGCACTAATGAAAAACTGTTTTTT. Residues: CASSIRGTNEKLFF.

This chain connects TRBV11-2 to TRBJ2-2; 8 bases align to TRBD2. Germline CDR1 SGHAT, CDR2 FQNNGV. The CDR3 totals 14 residues. After removal of 2 bases from V and 9 bases from J, the junction contained 5 bases not matched to a gene. The CDR3 region is CASSLSGGHRELFF. CDR3 DNA sequence: TGTGCCAGCAGCTTATCGGGAGGGCACCGGGAGCTGTTTTTT.

The CDR3 loop reads CATSRVELTYEQYF. CDR3 DNA sequence: TGTGCCACCAGCAGAGTGGAGCTCACCTACGAGCAGTACTTC. This chain uses TRBV15 with TRBJ2-7; D is uncertain. The CDR3 totals 14 residues. CDR1 and CDR2 from the germline V gene are LNHNV and YYDKDF (reference sequence). V lost 1 base, J lost 2 bases, and 9 bases lay in between.

The chain links TRBV28 to TRBJ1-2, with D perhaps TRBD1 (6 bases). Germline V gene data show CDR1 as MDHEN and CDR2 as SYDVKM. The CDR3 covers 12 residues. V was pared by 11 bases and J by 2 bases, with 12 bases between. The chain's CDR3 is CAGGGRNYGYTF. CDR3 nucleotide sequence: TGTGCCGGTGGGGGGCGAAACTATGGCTACACCTTC.

This clone was observed once. V usage is TRBV13 and J usage is TRBJ2-1, with 9 bases aligning to TRBD2. J lost 8 bases, V lost 5 bases, and 16 bases had no gene match. Germline V gives CDR1 PRHDT, CDR2 FYEKMQ (reference sequence). The CDR3 loop spans 17 amino acids. CDR3 nucleotide sequence: TGTGCCAGCAGCCAAGGCGGCGGGAGGGCCTGGGGAGATGAGCAGTTCTTC. As protein: CASSQGGGRAWGDEQFF. Full variable domain (rest looked up from reference TRBV13 and TRBJ2-1): AAGVIQSPRHLIKEKRETATLKCYPIPRHDTVYWYQQGPGQDPQFLISFYEKMQSDKGSIPDRFSAQQFSDYHSELNMSSLELGDSALYFCASSQGGGRAWGDEQFFGPGTRLTVL.

The chain couples TRBV19 to TRBJ1-2; 8 bases map to TRBD1. CDR3 length equals 15 residues. Looked up from germline, CDR1 is LNHDA and CDR2 is SQIVND (reference sequence). V gave up 4 bases and J gave up 3 bases; unmatched junction bases: 7. CDR3 nucleotide sequence: TGTGCCAGTAGTACCCGACAGGGGCACGACTATGGCTACACCTTC. Its protein is CASSTRQGHDYGYTF.

The gene calls are TRBV5-1 and TRBJ2-7; 7 bases are shared with TRBD2. The CDR3 has 14 amino acids. CDR1 and CDR2 from the germline V gene are SGHRS and YFSETQ. Trimming cost V 2 bases and J 3 bases; bases outside gene matches: 5. As DNA, the CDR3 is TGCGCCAGCAGCTTAGCGGGATCGATCTACGAGCAGTACTTC. Its protein product is CASSLAGSIYEQYF.

The chain carries TRBV27 and TRBJ2-1, with D possibly being TRBD1 or TRBD2 (6 bases each). CDR3 size: 19 residues. The V gene's germline CDR1 is MNHEY and CDR2 SMNVEV (reference sequence). Trimming pared 8 bases from V and 8 bases from J, leaving 34 bases between. CDR3 sequence (DNA): TGTGCCAGCGTTACGGTTAGGACCAGGGGATCGGGAGCCGGCTATGAGCAGTTCTTC. Translation gives CASVTVRTRGSGAGYEQFF.

The chain uses TRBV5-1 and TRBJ2-1; 12 bases fit TRBD2. This CDR3 spans 16 amino acids. V shed 3 bases, J shed 7 bases, and the junction held 8 bases outside the gene matches. Per the germline V gene, CDR1 is SGHRS and CDR2 is YFSETQ. The CDR3 is CASSWVLAGGLNEQFF. The CDR3 DNA is TGCGCCAGCAGCTGGGTACTAGCGGGAGGTTTAAATGAGCAGTTCTTC.